This T cell receptor beta chain was identified in a study of blood T cell repertoires in COVID-19. Germline V gene sequence: CDR1 ENHRY, CDR2 SYGVKD. Trimming removed 3 bases from V and 5 bases from J, with 11 bases in between. The CDR3 runs to 13 residues. The data were produced by immunoSEQ multiplex PCR, yet TCRdb's version contains in-frame clones alone and is incomplete. The repertoire includes fewer than 250,000 clones, around 80% of them detected once, and about 10% sits in the top ten. V and J are TRBV10-3 and TRBJ2-7, with D possibly TRBD1 on 6 matching bases. Specimen: peripheral blood. The sequence derives from a woman of 80 years or more with acute or convalescent COVID-19. CDR3 amino acids: CAISDRRGHEQYF. DNA of the CDR3: TGTGCCATCAGTGACCGCAGGGGACACGAGCAGTACTTC.